What follows is one T cell receptor beta chain and its context. The entry originates in a study of sequential checkpoint blockade in melanoma. About the research overall: Maintenance nivolumab came after either treatment sequence.

With V trimmed by 0 bases and J by 2 bases, 5 bases remained unmatched. CDR1 and CDR2 (germline): SGHRS, YFSETQ. This CDR3 is built from 16 residues. Treatment meaning: randomized to nivolumab then ipilimumab (arm A) or the reverse (arm B). No patient had prior DNA-damaging chemotherapy. Some clones are missing from TCRdb's copy, which holds only in-frame ones; the method was immunoSEQ multiplex PCR. This sample yields 13,000 or so clones, of which around 70% are seen a single time; about a third belongs to the top ten. The TCR originated in a human donor with melanoma. The V gene is TRBV5-1, the J gene TRBJ2-7; 10 nucleotides agree with TRBD2. The starting material was CD8+ T cells sorted from blood (inferred from file names), obtained from a patient given nivolumab and ipilimumab in sequence. The CDR3 region is CASSLDSGGSAYEQYF. The CDR3 coding sequence is TGCGCCAGCAGCTTGGATAGCGGGGGGTCGGCCTACGAGCAGTACTTC.